The rows below give T cell receptor beta chains drawn from one sample of a study of cytomegalovirus exposure and HLA in healthy donors. Produced via immunoSEQ multiplex PCR; TCRdb's table is partial and in-frame only. The table shows 120,000 to 150,000 clones, with 70% to 85% occurring only once. The sequencing input was PBMCs. The origin of the receptors is a male donor in good health and CMV-seronegative. Each CDR3 is given with its conserved first and last residue. Fields, in order: J gene, clone size, V gene, CDR3 length, D gene, CDR3 DNA, CDR3 protein. D genes are given only for firm matches. A clone size is listed for some rows: how often the clone was seen (once, few, many), or a class if it is expanded.

j_call: TRBJ1-5
clone_size: NA
v_call: TRBV5-5
cdr3_length: 18
d_call: NA
cdr3_nt: TGTGCCAGCAGCCGGGGAGGGGGGGGCGTATATAGCAATCAGCCCCAGCATTTT
cdr3_aa: CASSRGGGGVYSNQPQHF

j_call: TRBJ2-3
clone_size: NA
v_call: TRBV7-9
cdr3_length: 15
d_call: TRBD2
cdr3_nt: TGTGCCAGCATCCACACTAGCGGGAGATTAGATACGCAGTATTTT
cdr3_aa: CASIHTSGRLDTQYF

j_call: TRBJ1-1
clone_size: NA
v_call: TRBV6-6
cdr3_length: 15
d_call: NA
cdr3_nt: TGTGCCAGCAGTTACTCGATCGCAGGAAGAACTGAAGCTTTCTTT
cdr3_aa: CASSYSIAGRTEAFF

j_call: TRBJ2-3
clone_size: NA
v_call: TRBV9
cdr3_length: 17
d_call: NA
cdr3_nt: TGTGCCAGCAGCGTAGCTAGGAGCGGGTCGAGCACAGATACGCAGTATTTT
cdr3_aa: CASSVARSGSSTDTQYF

j_call: TRBJ1-1
clone_size: NA
v_call: TRBV6-1
cdr3_length: 12
d_call: NA
cdr3_nt: TGTGCCAGCAGGGGCCGGGACTCGGAGGCTTTCTTT
cdr3_aa: CASRGRDSEAFF

j_call: TRBJ2-7
clone_size: NA
v_call: TRBV6-5
cdr3_length: 15
d_call: TRBD1
cdr3_nt: TGTGCCAGCAGTTACCGACTGACAGGGGGCTACGAGCAGTACTTC
cdr3_aa: CASSYRLTGGYEQYF

j_call: TRBJ1-1
clone_size: NA
v_call: TRBV13
cdr3_length: 15
d_call: TRBD1
cdr3_nt: TGTGCCAGCAGCGGTCCCGGGACAGGGAACACTGAAGCTTTCTTT
cdr3_aa: CASSGPGTGNTEAFF

j_call: TRBJ2-7
clone_size: NA
v_call: TRBV5-8
cdr3_length: 15
d_call: NA
cdr3_nt: TGTGCCAGCAGCGCCCCGAGGACGGGACATTACGAGCAGTACTTC
cdr3_aa: CASSAPRTGHYEQYF

j_call: TRBJ1-2
clone_size: NA
v_call: TRBV18
cdr3_length: 13
d_call: TRBD1
cdr3_nt: TGTGCCAGCTCACCAGAACAGGGGGCTGGCTACACCTTC
cdr3_aa: CASSPEQGAGYTF

j_call: TRBJ1-3
clone_size: once
v_call: TRBV5-4
cdr3_length: 15
d_call: TRBD1
cdr3_nt: TGTGCCAGCAGCTCTATACAGGGGGCCGGAAACACCATATATTTT
cdr3_aa: CASSSIQGAGNTIYF

j_call: TRBJ2-7
clone_size: NA
v_call: TRBV2
cdr3_length: 14
d_call: TRBD2
cdr3_nt: TGTGCCAGCAGCGTAGCGGGGCCGACCTACGAGCAGTACTTC
cdr3_aa: CASSVAGPTYEQYF

j_call: TRBJ1-2
clone_size: NA
v_call: TRBV9
cdr3_length: 16
d_call: TRBD1
cdr3_nt: TGTGCCAGCAGCACCCCCCTTGGAGAGGGGGCGGTTGGCTACACCTTC
cdr3_aa: CASSTPLGEGAVGYTF

j_call: TRBJ2-7
clone_size: NA
v_call: TRBV27
cdr3_length: 13
d_call: NA
cdr3_nt: TGTGCCAGCAGACCGGCCGGGGACTACGAGCAGTACTTC
cdr3_aa: CASRPAGDYEQYF

j_call: TRBJ1-2
clone_size: few
v_call: TRBV29-1
cdr3_length: 15
d_call: NA
cdr3_nt: TGCAGCGTTCCTTTACAGGCCCTGGGGAACTATGGCTACACCTTC
cdr3_aa: CSVPLQALGNYGYTF

j_call: TRBJ2-3
clone_size: NA
v_call: TRBV15
cdr3_length: 14
d_call: NA
cdr3_nt: TGTGCCACCAGGATAGGGACTAGCACAGATACGCAGTATTTT
cdr3_aa: CATRIGTSTDTQYF

j_call: TRBJ2-2
clone_size: NA
v_call: TRBV4-2
cdr3_length: 14
d_call: NA
cdr3_nt: TGTGCCAGCAGCCAAGAGTCAGACACCGGGGAGCTGTTTTTT
cdr3_aa: CASSQESDTGELFF

j_call: TRBJ2-7
clone_size: few
v_call: TRBV7-2
cdr3_length: 16
d_call: NA
cdr3_nt: TGTGCCAGCAGCTTAGATCTACTAGGTCCCTCAAAAGAGCAGTACTTC
cdr3_aa: CASSLDLLGPSKEQYF

j_call: TRBJ1-1
clone_size: few
v_call: TRBV10-3
cdr3_length: 13
d_call: TRBD1
cdr3_nt: TGTGCCATCAGTGACAGGGGGGTCACTGAAGCTTTCTTT
cdr3_aa: CAISDRGVTEAFF

j_call: TRBJ2-2
clone_size: NA
v_call: TRBV19
cdr3_length: 15
d_call: TRBD2
cdr3_nt: TGTGCCAGTAGTACTAGCGGGAGGGCCATCGGGGAGCTGTTTTTT
cdr3_aa: CASSTSGRAIGELFF

j_call: TRBJ1-2
clone_size: NA
v_call: TRBV5-4
cdr3_length: 15
d_call: NA
cdr3_nt: TGTGCCAGCAGCTTGGGTAGAACCCTTAACTATGGCTACACCTTC
cdr3_aa: CASSLGRTLNYGYTF

j_call: TRBJ2-1
clone_size: NA
v_call: TRBV19
cdr3_length: 16
d_call: TRBD2
cdr3_nt: TGTGCCAGTAGTCTCCTAGCGGGGCCCACCTACAATGAGCAGTTCTTC
cdr3_aa: CASSLLAGPTYNEQFF

j_call: TRBJ2-2
clone_size: NA
v_call: TRBV5-6
cdr3_length: 17
d_call: TRBD1
cdr3_nt: TGTGCCAGCAGCGCCAAGGTGACAGGGGCGAACACCGGGGAGCTGTTTTTT
cdr3_aa: CASSAKVTGANTGELFF

j_call: TRBJ2-1
clone_size: NA
v_call: TRBV28
cdr3_length: 18
d_call: TRBD2
cdr3_nt: TGTGCCAGCAGTTTATTAGTAGCTAGCGGAAGCTCCTACAATGAGCAGTTCTTC
cdr3_aa: CASSLLVASGSSYNEQFF